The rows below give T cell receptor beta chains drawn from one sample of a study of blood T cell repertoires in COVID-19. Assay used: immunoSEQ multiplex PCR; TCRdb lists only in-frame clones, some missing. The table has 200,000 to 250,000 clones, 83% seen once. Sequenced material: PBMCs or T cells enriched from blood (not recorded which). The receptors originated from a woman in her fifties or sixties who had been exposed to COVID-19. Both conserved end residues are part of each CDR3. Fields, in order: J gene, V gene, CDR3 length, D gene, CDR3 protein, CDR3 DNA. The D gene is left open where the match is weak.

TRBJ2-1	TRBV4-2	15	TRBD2	CASSSGGEGYNEQFF	TGTGCCAGCAGCAGCGGGGGGGAGGGCTACAATGAGCAGTTCTTC
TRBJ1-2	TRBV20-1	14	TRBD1	CSASLLTGPGGYTF	TGCAGTGCTAGTCTCTTGACAGGGCCAGGGGGCTACACCTTC
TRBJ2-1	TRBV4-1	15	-	CASSSTESSYNEQFF	TGCGCCAGCAGCTCTACAGAGAGCTCCTACAATGAGCAGTTCTTC
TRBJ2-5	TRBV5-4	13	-	CASSHGPQETQYF	TGTGCCAGCAGCCATGGGCCTCAAGAGACCCAGTACTTC
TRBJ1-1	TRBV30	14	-	CAWNTVRGPSEAFF	TGTGCCTGGAATACGGTCAGGGGACCGTCTGAAGCTTTCTTT
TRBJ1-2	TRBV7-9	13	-	CASSRGSGYGYTF	TGTGCCAGCAGCCGCGGCAGTGGCTATGGCTACACCTTC
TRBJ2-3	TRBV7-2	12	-	CASSQSTDTQYF	TGTGCCAGCAGCCAAAGCACAGATACGCAGTATTTT
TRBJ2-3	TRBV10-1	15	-	CASSENGGGTDTQYF	TGCGCCAGCAGTGAGAACGGGGGAGGCACAGATACGCAGTATTTT
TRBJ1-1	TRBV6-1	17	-	CASSDAGFDYWVTEAFF	TGTGCCAGCAGTGATGCAGGTTTTGACTATTGGGTCACTGAAGCTTTCTTT
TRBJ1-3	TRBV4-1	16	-	CASSQGRGAGGNTIYF	TGCGCCAGCAGCCAAGGACGCGGGGCTGGAGGAAACACCATATATTTT
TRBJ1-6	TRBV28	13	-	CASIQGNNSPLHF	TGTGCCAGCATCCAGGGTAATAATTCACCCCTCCACTTT
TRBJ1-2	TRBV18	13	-	CASSPGQVYGYTF	TGTGCCAGCTCACCGGGGCAGGTCTATGGCTACACCTTC
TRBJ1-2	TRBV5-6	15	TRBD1	CASIPQGAHGGGYTF	TGTGCCAGCATCCCACAGGGGGCCCATGGCGGTGGCTACACCTTC
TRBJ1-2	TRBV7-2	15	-	CASSPRGGYNYGYTF	TGTGCCAGCAGCCCCCGGGGGGGCTATAACTATGGCTACACCTTC
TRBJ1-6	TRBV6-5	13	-	CASSSSLYSPLHF	TGTGCCAGCAGTTCCTCCCTATATTCACCCCTCCACTTT